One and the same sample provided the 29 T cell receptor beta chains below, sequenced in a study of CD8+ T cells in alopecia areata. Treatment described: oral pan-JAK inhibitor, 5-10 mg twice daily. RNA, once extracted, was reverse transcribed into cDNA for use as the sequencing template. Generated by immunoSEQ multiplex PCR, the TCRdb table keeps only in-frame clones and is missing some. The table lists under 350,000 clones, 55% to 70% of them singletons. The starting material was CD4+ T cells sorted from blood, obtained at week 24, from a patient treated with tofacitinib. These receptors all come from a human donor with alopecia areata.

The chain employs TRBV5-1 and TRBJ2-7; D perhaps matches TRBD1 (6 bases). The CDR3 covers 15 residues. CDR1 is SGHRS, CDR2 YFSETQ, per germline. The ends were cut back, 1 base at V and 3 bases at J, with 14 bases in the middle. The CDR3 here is CASSLLRDNGYEQYF. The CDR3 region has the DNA TGCGCCAGCAGCTTGTTGAGGGACAACGGCTACGAGCAGTACTTC.

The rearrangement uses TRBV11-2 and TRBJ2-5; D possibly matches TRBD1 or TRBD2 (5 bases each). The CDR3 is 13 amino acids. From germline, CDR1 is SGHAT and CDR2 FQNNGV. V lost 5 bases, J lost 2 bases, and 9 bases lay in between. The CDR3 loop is CASSRDVQETQYF. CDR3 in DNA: TGTGCCAGCAGCCGGGACGTACAAGAGACCCAGTACTTC.

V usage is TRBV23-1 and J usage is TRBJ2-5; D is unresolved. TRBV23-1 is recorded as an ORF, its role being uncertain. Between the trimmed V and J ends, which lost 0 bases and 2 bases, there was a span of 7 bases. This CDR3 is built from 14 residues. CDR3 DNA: TGCGCCAGCAGTCAATCTTGGTGGCAAGAGACCCAGTACTTC. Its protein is CASSQSWWQETQYF.

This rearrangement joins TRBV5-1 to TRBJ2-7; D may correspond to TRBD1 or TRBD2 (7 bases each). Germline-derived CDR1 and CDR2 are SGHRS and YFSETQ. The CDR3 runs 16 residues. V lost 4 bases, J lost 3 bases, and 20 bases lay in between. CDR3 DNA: TGCGCCAGCAGCGGCGGGACAGCGGGGATTAACTACGAGCAGTACTTC. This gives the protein CASSGGTAGINYEQYF. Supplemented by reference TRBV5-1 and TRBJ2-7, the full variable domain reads KAGVTQTPRYLIKTRGQQVTLSCSPISGHRSVSWYQQTPGQGLQFLFEYFSETQRNKGNFPGRFSGRQFSNSRSEMNVSTLELGDSALYLCASSGGTAGINYEQYFGPGTRLTVT.

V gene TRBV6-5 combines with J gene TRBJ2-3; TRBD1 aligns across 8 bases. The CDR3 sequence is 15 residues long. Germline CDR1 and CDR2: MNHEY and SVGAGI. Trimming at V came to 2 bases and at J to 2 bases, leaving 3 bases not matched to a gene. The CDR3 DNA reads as TGTGCCAGCAGTTACCAGGGGGCCTTCACAGATACGCAGTATTTT. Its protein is CASSYQGAFTDTQYF.

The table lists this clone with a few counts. CDR3 loop: CASSLDYRGDYGYTF. In DNA, the CDR3 is TGTGCCAGCAGCTTGGACTACAGGGGAGATTATGGCTACACCTTC. The chain links TRBV5-4 to TRBJ1-2; TRBD1 aligns across 7 bases. J lost 5 bases, V lost 0 bases, and 7 bases had no gene match. Per the germline V gene, CDR1 is SGHNT and CDR2 is YYREEE (reference sequence). The CDR3 totals 15 residues.

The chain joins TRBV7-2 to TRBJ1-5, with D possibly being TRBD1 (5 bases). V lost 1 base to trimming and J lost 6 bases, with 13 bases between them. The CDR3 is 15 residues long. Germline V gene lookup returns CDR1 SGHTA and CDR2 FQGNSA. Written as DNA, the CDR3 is TGTGCCAGCAGCTTAGTCGGGGGGGATAGTCAGCCCCAGCATTTT. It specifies CASSLVGGDSQPQHF.

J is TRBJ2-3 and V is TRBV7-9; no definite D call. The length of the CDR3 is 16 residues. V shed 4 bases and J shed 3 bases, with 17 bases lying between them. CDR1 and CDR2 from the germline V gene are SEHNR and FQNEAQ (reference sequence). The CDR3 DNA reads TGTGCCAGCAGCTCCCTTAGACAAGCTTGGACAGATACGCAGTATTTT. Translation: CASSSLRQAWTDTQYF. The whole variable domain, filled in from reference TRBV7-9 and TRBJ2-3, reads DTGVSQNPRHKITKRGQNVTFRCDPISEHNRLYWYRQTLGQGPEFLTYFQNEAQLEKSRLLSDRFSAERPKGSFSTLEIQRTEQGDSAMYLCASSSLRQAWTDTQYFGPGTRLTVL.

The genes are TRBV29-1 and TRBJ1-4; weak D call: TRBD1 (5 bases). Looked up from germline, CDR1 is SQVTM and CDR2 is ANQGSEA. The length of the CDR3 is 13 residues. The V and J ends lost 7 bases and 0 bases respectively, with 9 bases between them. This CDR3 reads CSAQGATNEKLFF. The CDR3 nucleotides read TGCAGCGCCCAGGGCGCAACTAATGAAAAACTGTTTTTT.

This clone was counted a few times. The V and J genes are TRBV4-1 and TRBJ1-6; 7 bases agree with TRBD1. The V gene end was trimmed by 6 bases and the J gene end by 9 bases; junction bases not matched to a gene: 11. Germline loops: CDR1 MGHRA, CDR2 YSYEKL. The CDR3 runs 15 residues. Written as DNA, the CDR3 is TGCGCCAGCAGTTCCCAAAACAGGGGCGGTTCACCCCTCCACTTT. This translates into CASSSQNRGGSPLHF.

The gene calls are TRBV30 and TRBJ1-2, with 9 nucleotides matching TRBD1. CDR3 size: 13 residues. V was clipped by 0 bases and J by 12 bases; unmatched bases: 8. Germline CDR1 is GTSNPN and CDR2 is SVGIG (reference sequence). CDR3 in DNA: TGTGCCTGGAGTGTACGGGGGACAGGGTCCAACACCTTC. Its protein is CAWSVRGTGSNTF.

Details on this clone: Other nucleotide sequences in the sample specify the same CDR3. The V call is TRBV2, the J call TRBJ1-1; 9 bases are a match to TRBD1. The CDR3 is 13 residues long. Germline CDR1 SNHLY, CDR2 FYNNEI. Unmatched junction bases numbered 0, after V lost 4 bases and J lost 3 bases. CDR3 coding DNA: TGTGCCAGCAGTGGACAGGGGGACACTGAAGCTTTCTTT. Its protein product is CASSGQGDTEAFF.

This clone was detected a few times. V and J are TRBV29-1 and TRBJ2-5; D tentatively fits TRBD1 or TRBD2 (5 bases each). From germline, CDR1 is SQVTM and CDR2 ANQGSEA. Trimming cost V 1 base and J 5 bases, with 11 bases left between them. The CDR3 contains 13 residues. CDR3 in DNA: TGCAGCGTTGAAGTTGGGACCGAGGAGACCCAGTACTTC. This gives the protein CSVEVGTEETQYF.

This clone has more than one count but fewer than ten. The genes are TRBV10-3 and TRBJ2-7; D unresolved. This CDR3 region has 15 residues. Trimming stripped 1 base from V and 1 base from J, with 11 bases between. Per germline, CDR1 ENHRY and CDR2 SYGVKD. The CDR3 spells CAISELGGSSYEQYF. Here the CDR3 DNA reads TGTGCCATCAGTGAGTTGGGCGGCTCTTCCTACGAGCAGTACTTC.

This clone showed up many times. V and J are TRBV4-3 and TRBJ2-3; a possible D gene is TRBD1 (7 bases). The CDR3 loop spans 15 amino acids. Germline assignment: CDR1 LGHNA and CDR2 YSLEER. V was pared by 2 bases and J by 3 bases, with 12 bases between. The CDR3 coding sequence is TGCGCCAGCAGCCAACGCCAGGGGGGAACAGATACGCAGTATTTT. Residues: CASSQRQGGTDTQYF.

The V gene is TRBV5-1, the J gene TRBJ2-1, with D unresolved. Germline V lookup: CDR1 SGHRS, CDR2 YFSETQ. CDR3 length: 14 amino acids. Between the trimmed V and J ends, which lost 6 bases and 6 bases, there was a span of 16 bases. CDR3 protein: CASTPLGYRNEQFF. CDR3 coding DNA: TGCGCCAGCACCCCCCTTGGATACCGCAATGAGCAGTTCTTC.

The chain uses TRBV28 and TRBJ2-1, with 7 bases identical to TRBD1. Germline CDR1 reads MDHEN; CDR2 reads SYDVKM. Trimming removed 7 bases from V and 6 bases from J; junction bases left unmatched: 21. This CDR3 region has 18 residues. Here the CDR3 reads CASMPDRELYSGTNEQFF. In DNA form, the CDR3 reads TGTGCCAGCATGCCTGACAGGGAACTTTACTCGGGTACCAATGAGCAGTTCTTC. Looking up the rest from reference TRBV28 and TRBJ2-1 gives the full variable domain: DVKVTQSSRYLVKRTGEKVFLECVQDMDHENMFWYRQDPGLGLRLIYFSYDVKMKEKGDIPEGYSVSREKKERFSLILESASTNQTSMYLCASMPDRELYSGTNEQFFGPGTRLTVL.

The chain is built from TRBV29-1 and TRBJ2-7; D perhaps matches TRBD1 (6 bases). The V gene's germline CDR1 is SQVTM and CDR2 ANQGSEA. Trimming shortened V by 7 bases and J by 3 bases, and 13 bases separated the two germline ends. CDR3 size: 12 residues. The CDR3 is CSGRTEGYEQYF. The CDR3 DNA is TGCAGCGGACGGACAGAAGGCTACGAGCAGTACTTC.

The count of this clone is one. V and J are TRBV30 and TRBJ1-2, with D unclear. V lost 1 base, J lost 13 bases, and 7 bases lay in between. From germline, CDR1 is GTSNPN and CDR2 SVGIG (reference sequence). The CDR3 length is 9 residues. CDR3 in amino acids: CAWSAPLTF. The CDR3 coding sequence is TGTGCCTGGAGTGCCCCCCTCACCTTC.

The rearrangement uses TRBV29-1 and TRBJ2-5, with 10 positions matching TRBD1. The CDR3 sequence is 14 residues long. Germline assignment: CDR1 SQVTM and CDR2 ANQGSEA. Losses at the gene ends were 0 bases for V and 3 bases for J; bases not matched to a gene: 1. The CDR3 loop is CSVEETGGEETQYF. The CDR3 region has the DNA TGCAGCGTTGAAGAGACAGGGGGCGAAGAGACCCAGTACTTC. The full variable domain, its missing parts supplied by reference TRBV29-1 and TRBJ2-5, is SAVISQKPSRDICQRGTSLTIQCQVDSQVTMMFWYRQQPGQSLTLIATANQGSEATYESGFVIDKFPISRPNLTFSTLTVSNMSPEDSSIYLCSVEETGGEETQYFGPGTRLLVL.

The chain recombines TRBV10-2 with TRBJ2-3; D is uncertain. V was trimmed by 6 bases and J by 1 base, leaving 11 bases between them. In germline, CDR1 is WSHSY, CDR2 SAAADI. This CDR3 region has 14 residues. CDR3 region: CASSSSFRTDTQYF. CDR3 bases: TGCGCCAGCAGCTCTTCTTTCCGCACAGATACGCAGTATTTT.

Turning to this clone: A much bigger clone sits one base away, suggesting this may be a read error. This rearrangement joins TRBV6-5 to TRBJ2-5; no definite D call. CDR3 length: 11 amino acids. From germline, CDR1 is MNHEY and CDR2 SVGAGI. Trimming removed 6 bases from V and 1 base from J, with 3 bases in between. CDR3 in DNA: TGTGCCAGCAGGATCCAAGAGACCCAGTACTTC. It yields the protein CASRIQETQYF.

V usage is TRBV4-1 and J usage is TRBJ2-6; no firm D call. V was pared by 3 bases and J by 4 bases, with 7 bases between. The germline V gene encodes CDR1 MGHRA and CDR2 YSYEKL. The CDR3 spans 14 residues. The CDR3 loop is CASSHLQGANVLTF. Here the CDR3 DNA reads TGCGCCAGCAGCCATCTCCAAGGGGCCAACGTCCTGACTTTC.

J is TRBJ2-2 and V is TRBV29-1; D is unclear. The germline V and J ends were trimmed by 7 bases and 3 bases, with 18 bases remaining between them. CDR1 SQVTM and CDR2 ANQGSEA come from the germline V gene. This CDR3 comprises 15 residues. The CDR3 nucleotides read TGCAGCGCCCGGGTTGGGTCAGGTTACACCGGGGAGCTGTTTTTT. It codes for CSARVGSGYTGELFF.

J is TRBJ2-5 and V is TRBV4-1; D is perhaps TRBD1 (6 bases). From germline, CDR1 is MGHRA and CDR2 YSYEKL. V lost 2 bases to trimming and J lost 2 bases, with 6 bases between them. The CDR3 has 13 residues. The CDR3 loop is CASSQQGQETQYF. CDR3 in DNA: TGCGCCAGCAGCCAACAGGGGCAAGAGACCCAGTACTTC.

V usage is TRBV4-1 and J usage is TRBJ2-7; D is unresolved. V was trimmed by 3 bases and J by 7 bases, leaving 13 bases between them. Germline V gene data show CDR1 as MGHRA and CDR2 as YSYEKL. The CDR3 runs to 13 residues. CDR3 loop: CASSQSLGEEQYF. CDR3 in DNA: TGCGCCAGCAGCCAGAGTCTCGGTGAGGAGCAGTACTTC.

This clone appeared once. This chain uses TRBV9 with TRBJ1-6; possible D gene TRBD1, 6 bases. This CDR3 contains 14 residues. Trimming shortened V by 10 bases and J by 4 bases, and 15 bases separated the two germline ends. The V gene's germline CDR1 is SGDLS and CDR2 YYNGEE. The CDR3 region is CASRAGAYNSPLHF. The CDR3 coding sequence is TGTGCCTCAAGGGCGGGGGCGTATAATTCACCCCTCCACTTT.

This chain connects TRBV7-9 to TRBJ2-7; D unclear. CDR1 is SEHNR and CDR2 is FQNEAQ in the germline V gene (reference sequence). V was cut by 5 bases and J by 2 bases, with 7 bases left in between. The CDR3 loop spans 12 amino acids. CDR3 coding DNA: TGTGCCAGCAGCCAAAAACCCTACGAGCAGTACTTC. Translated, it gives CASSQKPYEQYF.

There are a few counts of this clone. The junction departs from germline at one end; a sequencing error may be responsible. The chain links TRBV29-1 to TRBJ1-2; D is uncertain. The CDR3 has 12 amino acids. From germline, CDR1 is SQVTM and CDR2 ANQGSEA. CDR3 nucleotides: TGCAACGTTCGGGCCAGGTCCTATGGCTACACCTTC. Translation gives CNVRARSYGYTF.